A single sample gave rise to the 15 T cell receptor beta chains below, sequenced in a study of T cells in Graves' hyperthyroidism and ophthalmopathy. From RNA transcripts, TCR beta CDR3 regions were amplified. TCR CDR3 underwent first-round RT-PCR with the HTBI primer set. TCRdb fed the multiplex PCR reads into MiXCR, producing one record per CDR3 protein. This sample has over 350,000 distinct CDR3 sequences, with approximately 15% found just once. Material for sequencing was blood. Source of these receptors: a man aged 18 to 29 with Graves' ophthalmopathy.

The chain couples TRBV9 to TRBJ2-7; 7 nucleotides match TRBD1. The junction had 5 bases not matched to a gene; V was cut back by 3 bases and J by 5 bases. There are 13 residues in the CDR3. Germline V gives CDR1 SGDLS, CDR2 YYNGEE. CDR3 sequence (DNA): TGTGCCAGCAGCGGATCGACAGGGCACGAGCAGTACTTC. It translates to CASSGSTGHEQYF.

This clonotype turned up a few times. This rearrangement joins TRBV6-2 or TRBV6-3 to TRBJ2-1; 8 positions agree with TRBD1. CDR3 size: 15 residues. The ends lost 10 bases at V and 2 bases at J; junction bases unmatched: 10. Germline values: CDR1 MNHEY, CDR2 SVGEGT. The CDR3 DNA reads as TGTGCCAACGGCGAGAGGACAGGGCCCTACAATGAGCAGTTCTTC. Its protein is CANGERTGPYNEQFF.

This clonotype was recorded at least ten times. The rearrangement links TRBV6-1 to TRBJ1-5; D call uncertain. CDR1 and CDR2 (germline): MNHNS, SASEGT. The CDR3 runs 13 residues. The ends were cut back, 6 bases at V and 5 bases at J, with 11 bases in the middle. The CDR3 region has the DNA TGTGCCAGCAGGTACCGAATAGATCAGCCCCAGCATTTT. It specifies CASRYRIDQPQHF.

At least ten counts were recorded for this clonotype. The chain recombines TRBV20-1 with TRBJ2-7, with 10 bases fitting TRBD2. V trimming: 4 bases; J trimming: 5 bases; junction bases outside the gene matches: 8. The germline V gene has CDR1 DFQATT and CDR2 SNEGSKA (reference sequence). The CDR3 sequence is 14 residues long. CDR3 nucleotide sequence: TGCAGTGCTACCTCTAGCGGGAGCGCCGACGAGCAGTACTTC. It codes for CSATSSGSADEQYF.

For the CDR3, the DNA is TGTGCCAGCAGGCCCGAGGGTGTTGGTGAAAAACTGTTTTTT. Encoded protein: CASRPEGVGEKLFF. This rearrangement joins TRBV6-1 to TRBJ1-4; D is unresolved. CDR3 size: 14 residues. CDR1 MNHNS and CDR2 SASEGT come from the germline V gene. The V end was cut by 6 bases, the J end by 7 bases, with 15 bases between.

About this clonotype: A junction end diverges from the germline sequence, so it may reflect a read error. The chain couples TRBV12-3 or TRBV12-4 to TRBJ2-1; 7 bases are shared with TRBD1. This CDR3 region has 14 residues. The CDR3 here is CAGSISQGRNEQFF. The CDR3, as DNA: TGTGCCGGCAGTATCTCACAGGGGCGCAATGAGCAGTTCTTC.

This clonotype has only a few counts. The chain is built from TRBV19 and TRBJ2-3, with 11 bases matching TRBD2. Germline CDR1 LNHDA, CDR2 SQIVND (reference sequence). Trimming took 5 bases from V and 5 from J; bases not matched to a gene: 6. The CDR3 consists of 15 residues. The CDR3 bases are TGTGCCAGTAGTGCGACTAGCGGGGCAAGAGATACGCAGTATTTT. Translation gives CASSATSGARDTQYF.

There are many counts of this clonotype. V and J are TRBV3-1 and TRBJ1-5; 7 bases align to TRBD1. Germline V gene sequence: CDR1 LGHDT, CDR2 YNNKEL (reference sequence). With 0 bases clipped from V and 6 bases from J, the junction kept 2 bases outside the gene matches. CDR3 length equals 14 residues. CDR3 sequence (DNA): TGTGCCAGCAGCCAAGATACAGGGGCTCAGCCCCAGCATTTT. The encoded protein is CASSQDTGAQPQHF.

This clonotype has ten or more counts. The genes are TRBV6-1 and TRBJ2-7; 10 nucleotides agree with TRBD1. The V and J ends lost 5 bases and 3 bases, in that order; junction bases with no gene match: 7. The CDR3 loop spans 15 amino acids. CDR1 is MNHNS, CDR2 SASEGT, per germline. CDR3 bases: TGTGCCAGCAGTTACAGGGGACAGGGGATCTACGAGCAGTACTTC. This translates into CASSYRGQGIYEQYF.

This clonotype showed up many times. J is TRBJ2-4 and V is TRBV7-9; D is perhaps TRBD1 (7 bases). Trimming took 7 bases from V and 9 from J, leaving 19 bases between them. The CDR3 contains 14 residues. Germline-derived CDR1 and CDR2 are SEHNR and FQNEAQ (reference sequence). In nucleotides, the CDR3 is TGTGCCAGCACCCTCAGGGGGGCGGTCGGCATTCAGTACTTC. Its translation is CASTLRGAVGIQYF.

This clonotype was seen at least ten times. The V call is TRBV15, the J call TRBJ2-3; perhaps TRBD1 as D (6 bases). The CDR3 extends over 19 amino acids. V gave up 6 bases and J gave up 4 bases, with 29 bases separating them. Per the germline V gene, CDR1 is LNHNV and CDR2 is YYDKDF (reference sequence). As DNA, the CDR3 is TGTGCCACCAGACCTTCCTGGACTTTCAGGGGAACCCTCGCAGATACGCAGTATTTT. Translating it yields CATRPSWTFRGTLADTQYF. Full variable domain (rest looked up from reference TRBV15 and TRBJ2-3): DAMVIQNPRYQVTQFGKPVTLSCSQTLNHNVMYWYQQKSSQAPKLLFHYYDKDFNNEADTPDNFQSRRPNTSFCFLDIRSPGLGDTAMYLCATRPSWTFRGTLADTQYFGPGTRLTVL.

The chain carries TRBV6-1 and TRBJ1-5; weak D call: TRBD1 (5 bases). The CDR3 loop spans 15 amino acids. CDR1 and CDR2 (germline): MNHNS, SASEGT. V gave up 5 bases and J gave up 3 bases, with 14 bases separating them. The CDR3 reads CASSLGTADNQPQHF. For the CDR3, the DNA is TGTGCCAGCAGTCTAGGGACCGCTGACAATCAGCCCCAGCATTTT.

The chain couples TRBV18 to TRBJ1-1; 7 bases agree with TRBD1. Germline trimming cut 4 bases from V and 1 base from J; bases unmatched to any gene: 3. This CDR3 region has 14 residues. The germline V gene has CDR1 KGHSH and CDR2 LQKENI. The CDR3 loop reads CASSRNRGNTEAFF. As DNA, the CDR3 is TGTGCCAGCTCACGAAACAGGGGGAACACTGAAGCTTTCTTT. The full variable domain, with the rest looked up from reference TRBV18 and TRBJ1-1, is NAGVMQNPRHLVRRRGQEARLRCSPMKGHSHVYWYRQLPEEGLKFMVYLQKENIIDESGMPKERFSAEFPKEGPSILRIQQVVRGDSAAYFCASSRNRGNTEAFFGQGTRLTVV.

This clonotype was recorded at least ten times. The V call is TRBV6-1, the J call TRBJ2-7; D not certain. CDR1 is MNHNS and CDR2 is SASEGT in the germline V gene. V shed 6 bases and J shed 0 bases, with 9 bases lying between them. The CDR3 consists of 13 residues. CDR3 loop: CASRLGFSYEQYF. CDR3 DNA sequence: TGTGCCAGCAGATTGGGCTTCTCCTACGAGCAGTACTTC.

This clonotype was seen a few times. The CDR3: CASSDGQGSSGANVLTF. DNA for the CDR3: TGTGCCAGCAGCGATGGACAGGGAAGCTCTGGGGCCAACGTCCTGACTTTC. The chain has TRBV11-3 and TRBJ2-6, with 8 nucleotides matching TRBD1. This CDR3 spans 17 amino acids. With 5 bases clipped from V and 0 bases from J, the junction kept 6 bases outside the gene matches. Germline CDR1 is SGHNT and CDR2 is YENEEA. The whole variable domain, filled in from reference TRBV11-3 and TRBJ2-6, reads EAGVVQSPRYKIIEKKQPVAFWCNPISGHNTLYWYLQNLGQGPELLIRYENEEAVDDSQLPKDRFSAERLKGVDSTLKIQPAELGDSAVYLCASSDGQGSSGANVLTFGAGSRLTVL.